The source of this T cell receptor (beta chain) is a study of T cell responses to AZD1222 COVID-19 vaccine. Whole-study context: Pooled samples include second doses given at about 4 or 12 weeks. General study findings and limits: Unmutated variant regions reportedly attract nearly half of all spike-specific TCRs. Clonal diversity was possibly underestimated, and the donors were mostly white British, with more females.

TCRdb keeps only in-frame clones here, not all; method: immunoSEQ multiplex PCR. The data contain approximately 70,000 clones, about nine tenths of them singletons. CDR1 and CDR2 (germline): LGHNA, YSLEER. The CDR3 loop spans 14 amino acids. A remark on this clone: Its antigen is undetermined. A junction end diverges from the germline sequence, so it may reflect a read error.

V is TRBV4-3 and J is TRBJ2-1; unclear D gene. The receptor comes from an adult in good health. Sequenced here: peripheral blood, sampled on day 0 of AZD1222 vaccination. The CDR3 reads CAGSQVYSDREQFF. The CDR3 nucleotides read TGCGCCGGCAGCCAAGTTTACTCCGATCGAGAGCAGTTCTTC.